This passage covers 21 T cell receptor beta chains from one sample sequenced in a study of Ad26.COV2.S vaccination and SARS-CoV-2 variants. The protocol was immunoSEQ multiplex PCR, while the TCRdb copy is restricted to in-frame clones and leaves out a portion. The sample carries 400,000 to 450,000 clones, roughly 90% recorded once. Treatment of the sample: some 20 received Ad26.COV2.S at low or high dose, single or two shots; about 5 received placebo; per-sample allocation not given. Repertoires come from day 63 after the first vaccine or placebo injection. The starting material was peripheral blood, obtained in a trial of Ad26.COV2.S vaccine versus placebo. Receptors originate from a person aged 18 to 59 who received the Ad26.COV2.S COVID-19 vaccine or a placebo.

The V gene is TRBV19, the J gene TRBJ1-1; TRBD1 is a possible D gene (6 bases). The CDR3 totals 14 residues. CDR1 is LNHDA, CDR2 SQIVND, per germline (reference sequence). V was clipped by 5 bases and J by 10 bases, with 20 bases between them. The chain's CDR3 is CASSQGGLGLIAFF. The CDR3 bases are TGTGCCAGTAGTCAAGGGGGTTTGGGATTAATAGCTTTCTTT. Using reference TRBV19 and TRBJ1-1 for the parts outside the CDR3, the full variable domain is DGGITQSPKYLFRKEGQNVTLSCEQNLNHDAMYWYRQDPGQGLRLIYYSQIVNDFQKGDIAEGYSVSREKKESFPLTVTSAQKNPTAFYLCASSQGGLGLIAFFGQGTRLTVV.

The chain joins TRBV27 to TRBJ2-7; D is undetermined. The CDR3 has 13 amino acids. The V end lost 2 bases, the J end lost 9 bases, and 14 bases lay between the germline ends. Germline loops: CDR1 MNHEY, CDR2 SMNVEV (reference sequence). The CDR3 region is CASSLSDSYGQYF. The DNA for the CDR3 is TGTGCCAGCAGTTTAAGCGACTCCTATGGGCAGTACTTC.

The chain joins TRBV11-3 to TRBJ2-7; 9 bases fit TRBD1. The CDR3 extends over 15 amino acids. The trim removed 3 bases at V and 2 bases at J, leaving 5 bases unmatched. Germline V gene data show CDR1 as SGHNT and CDR2 as YENEEA. The CDR3 nucleotides read TGTGCCAGCAGCTTGGGGACAGGGTCGGCCTACGAGCAGTACTTC. Protein product: CASSLGTGSAYEQYF.

Of note for this clone: Relative to the germline gene, one junction end is altered; a read error may explain this. J is TRBJ2-5 and V is TRBV6-1; D uncertain. CDR1 is MNHNS and CDR2 is SASEGT in the germline V gene. This CDR3 has 15 residues. The CDR3 sequence: CASREGSVQGETQYF. In DNA, the CDR3 is TGTGCCAGCAGGGAAGGGTCCGTACAAGGAGAGACCCAGTACTTC.

V usage is TRBV4-1 and J usage is TRBJ2-7, with D possibly matching TRBD2 (5 bases). The CDR3 totals 16 residues. Germline V gene sequence: CDR1 MGHRA, CDR2 YSYEKL. V shed 0 bases and J shed 7 bases, with 19 bases lying between them. DNA of the CDR3: TGCGCCAGCAGCCAAGATGGGAGTCCGGTGGGTCGGGAGCAGTACTTC. Residues: CASSQDGSPVGREQYF.

The gene calls are TRBV12-5 and TRBJ2-7; D is possibly TRBD1 (6 bases). There are 17 residues in the CDR3. V was shortened by 1 base and J by 1 base, with 17 bases between the two germline ends. Germline V gene data show CDR1 as LGHNT and CDR2 as FRNRAP. CDR3 bases: TGTGCTAGTGGTTTGGCAATCACAGGGCATCGTTCCTACGAGCAGTACTTC. It translates to CASGLAITGHRSYEQYF.

CDR3 coding DNA: TGTGCCAGCAGCTTAGTTTCTGCGGGAGCCTACAATGAGCAGTTCTTC. It specifies CASSLVSAGAYNEQFF. This chain joins TRBV11-2 and TRBJ2-1; TRBD2 matches 7 bases. The CDR3 is made up of 16 amino acids. After removal of 1 base from V and 2 bases from J, the junction contained 5 bases not matched to a gene. Germline values: CDR1 SGHAT, CDR2 FQNNGV.

The V gene is TRBV6-4, the J gene TRBJ2-1, with D tentatively TRBD2 (6 bases). This CDR3 is built from 14 residues. Per the germline V gene, CDR1 is MRHNA and CDR2 is SNTAGT. The ends were cut back, 5 bases at V and 7 bases at J, with 15 bases in the middle. As DNA, the CDR3 is TGTGCCAGCAGTCCGGGACTCGGGCCTAATGAGCAGTTCTTC. It codes for CASSPGLGPNEQFF.

DNA of the CDR3: TGTGCCAGCAGTCGCCTTTCTAGCTCCTACAATGAGCAGTTCTTC. Protein sequence: CASSRLSSSYNEQFF. The chain is built from TRBV3-1 (or the pseudogene TRBV3-2) and TRBJ2-1; D is unclear. Germline assignment: CDR1 LGHDT and CDR2 YNNKEL (reference sequence). The V and J ends lost 6 bases and 0 bases respectively, with 12 bases between them. CDR3 length: 15 residues.

About this clone: The junction and the germline gene differ at one end; a read error may be behind it. This chain joins TRBV7-3 and TRBJ1-1, with 7 bases fitting TRBD1. Germline values: CDR1 SGHTA, CDR2 FQGTGA. The CDR3 has 12 amino acids. CDR3 loop: CASSLNPGGITF. CDR3 coding DNA: TGTGCCAGCAGCTTAAACCCAGGGGGGATTACCTTT. The full variable domain, with the rest looked up from reference TRBV7-3 and TRBJ1-1, is GAGVSQTPSNKVTEKGKYVELRCDPISGHTALYWYRQSLGQGPEFLIYFQGTGAADDSGLPNDRFFAVRPEGSVSTLKIQRTERGDSAVYLCASSLNPGGITFGQGTRLTVV.

This chain uses TRBV4-3 with TRBJ2-5; D is ambiguous. This CDR3 is 14 amino acids long. The V end lost 1 base, the J end lost 2 bases, and 8 bases lay between the germline ends. Germline CDR1 is LGHNA and CDR2 is YSLEER. The CDR3 spells CASSQGPMQETQYF. The CDR3 bases are TGCGCCAGCAGCCAAGGACCCATGCAAGAGACCCAGTACTTC.

This clone turned up a few times. The genes are TRBV2 and TRBJ2-3, with unresolved D. Per the germline V gene, CDR1 is SNHLY and CDR2 is FYNNEI. The CDR3 totals 16 residues. V dropped 5 bases and J dropped 2 bases, with 17 bases sitting between them. CDR3 sequence: CASSQIPSSTTDTQYF. Here the CDR3 DNA reads TGTGCCAGCAGTCAGATTCCTTCAAGCACCACAGATACGCAGTATTTT.

V and J are TRBV7-8 and TRBJ2-7, with D possibly called TRBD1 or TRBD2 (7 bases each). Germline CDR1 SGHVS, CDR2 FQNEAQ. The CDR3 runs 19 residues. Trimming removed 6 bases at V and 5 bases at J, with 32 bases between. The CDR3 DNA reads TGTGCCAGCAGTCAAGGGAGGGGGCGCAATTCGGCGACCCGCCACGAGCAGTACTTC. Protein sequence: CASSQGRGRNSATRHEQYF.

The genes are TRBV5-6 and TRBJ1-2; D call uncertain. Germline CDR1 SGHDT, CDR2 YYEEEE. The CDR3 runs 14 residues. Trimming removed 5 bases from V and 2 bases from J, with 13 bases in between. In nucleotides, the CDR3 is TGTGCCAGCAGTCCCATGGGTTGGAACTATGGCTACACCTTC. Residues: CASSPMGWNYGYTF. The entire variable domain, with the rest obtained from reference TRBV5-6 and TRBJ1-2, is as follows: DAGVTQSPTHLIKTRGQQVTLRCSPKSGHDTVSWYQQALGQGPQFIFQYYEEEERQRGNFPDRFSGHQFPNYSSELNVNALLLGDSALYLCASSPMGWNYGYTFGSGTRLTVV.

The V and J genes are TRBV3-1 (or the pseudogene TRBV3-2) and TRBJ1-1, with 8 bases fitting TRBD1. The length of the CDR3 is 18 residues. Per the germline V gene, CDR1 is LGHDT and CDR2 is YNNKEL (reference sequence). Germline trimming cut 0 bases from V and 1 base from J; bases unmatched to any gene: 10. The CDR3 sequence: CASSQETRLQGGNTEAFF. The CDR3 DNA reads TGTGCCAGCAGCCAAGAGACCCGGCTACAGGGGGGGAACACTGAAGCTTTCTTT.

The chain is built from TRBV6-5 and TRBJ1-2, with D unclear. V lost 0 bases and J lost 4, with 12 bases in between. The CDR3 sequence is 15 residues long. CDR1 MNHEY and CDR2 SVGAGI come from the germline V gene. The CDR3 DNA follows: TGTGCCAGCAGTTACTCTATCTCCGGGAGCTATGGCTACACCTTC. Its translation is CASSYSISGSYGYTF.

The chain couples TRBV6-5 to TRBJ1-5; D not certain. There are 13 residues in the CDR3. Germline V CDR1 and CDR2: MNHEY, SVGAGI. V lost 8 bases to trimming and J lost 1 base, with 9 bases between them. The CDR3, as DNA: TGTGCCAGCCGTTTCGGGAGCAATCAGCCCCAGCATTTT. Translation gives CASRFGSNQPQHF.

J is TRBJ2-7 and V is TRBV10-3, with D tentatively TRBD2 (6 bases). The CDR3 loop spans 13 amino acids. Germline V gene data show CDR1 as ENHRY and CDR2 as SYGVKD. V was cut by 3 bases and J by 7 bases, with 13 bases left in between. Here the CDR3 DNA reads TGTGCCATCAGTGAATGTACTAGCTGTGAGCAGTACTTC. Residues: CAISECTSCEQYF.

This clone was seen only a few times. V usage is TRBV19 and J usage is TRBJ1-2; D ambiguous. The ends were cut back, 4 bases at V and 0 bases at J, with 12 bases in the middle. CDR1 is LNHDA, CDR2 SQIVND, per germline (reference sequence). This CDR3 is 15 amino acids long. For the CDR3, the DNA is TGTGCCAGTAGTAAGGGCAGGCAAGCTAACTATGGCTACACCTTC. It specifies CASSKGRQANYGYTF.

The rearrangement links TRBV9 to TRBJ2-7, with TRBD1 identical over 8 bases. The germline V gene encodes CDR1 SGDLS and CDR2 YYNGEE. J lost 3 bases, V lost 0 bases, and 5 bases had no gene match. The CDR3 has 15 amino acids. DNA of the CDR3: TGTGCCAGCAGCGTAGGACAGGGGACAAACTACGAGCAGTACTTC. Translated: CASSVGQGTNYEQYF.

V gene TRBV28 combines with J gene TRBJ1-3; possibly TRBD1 for D (6 bases). Trimming shortened V by 3 bases and J by 0 bases, and 18 bases separated the two germline ends. The CDR3 is 18 residues long. Germline-derived CDR1 and CDR2 are MDHEN and SYDVKM. The CDR3 DNA follows: TGTGCCAGCAGTTTCCTGGGACAACAGCTAATCTCTGGAAACACCATATATTTT. Translating it yields CASSFLGQQLISGNTIYF.